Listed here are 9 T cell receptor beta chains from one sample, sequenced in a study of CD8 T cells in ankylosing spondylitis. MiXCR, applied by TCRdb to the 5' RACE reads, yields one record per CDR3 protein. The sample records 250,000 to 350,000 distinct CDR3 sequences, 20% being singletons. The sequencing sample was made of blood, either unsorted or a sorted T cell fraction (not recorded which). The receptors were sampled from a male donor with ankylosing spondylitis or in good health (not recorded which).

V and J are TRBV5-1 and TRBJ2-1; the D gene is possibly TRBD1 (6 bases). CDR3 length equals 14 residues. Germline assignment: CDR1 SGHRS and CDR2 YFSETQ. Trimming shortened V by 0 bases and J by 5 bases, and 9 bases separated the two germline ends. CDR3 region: CASSLDRADNEQFF. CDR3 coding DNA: TGCGCCAGCAGCTTGGACAGGGCTGACAATGAGCAGTTCTTC.

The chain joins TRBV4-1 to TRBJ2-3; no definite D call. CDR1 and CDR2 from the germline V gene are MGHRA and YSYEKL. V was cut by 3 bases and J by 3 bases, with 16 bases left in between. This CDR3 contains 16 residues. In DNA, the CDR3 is TGCGCCAGCAGCCAGATAGACATCATGGTAACAGATACGCAGTATTTT. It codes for CASSQIDIMVTDTQYF.

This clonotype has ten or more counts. CDR3: CASSSGLAELNTGELFF. CDR3 nucleotides: TGTGCCAGCTCGTCAGGACTAGCGGAACTGAACACCGGGGAGCTGTTTTTT. This sequence joins TRBV18 and TRBJ2-2; 10 bases match TRBD2. Germline loops: CDR1 KGHSH, CDR2 LQKENI. The CDR3 is made up of 17 amino acids. Trimming took 6 bases from V and 1 from J; bases not matched to a gene: 8. Based on the CDR3 plus reference TRBV18 and TRBJ2-2, the full variable domain is NAGVMQNPRHLVRRRGQEARLRCSPMKGHSHVYWYRQLPEEGLKFMVYLQKENIIDESGMPKERFSAEFPKEGPSILRIQQVVRGDSAAYFCASSSGLAELNTGELFFGEGSRLTVL.

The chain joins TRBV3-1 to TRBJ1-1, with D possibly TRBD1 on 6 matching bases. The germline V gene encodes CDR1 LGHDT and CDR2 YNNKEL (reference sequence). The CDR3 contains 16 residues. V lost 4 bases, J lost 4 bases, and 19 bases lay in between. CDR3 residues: CASSRGTWGVSTEAFF. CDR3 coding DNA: TGTGCCAGCAGCCGCGGGACATGGGGGGTGAGCACTGAAGCTTTCTTT.

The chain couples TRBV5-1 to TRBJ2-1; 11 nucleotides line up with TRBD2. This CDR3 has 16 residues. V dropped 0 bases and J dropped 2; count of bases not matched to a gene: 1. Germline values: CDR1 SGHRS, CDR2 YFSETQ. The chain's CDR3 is CASSLGSGGAYNEQFF. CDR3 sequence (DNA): TGCGCCAGCAGCTTGGGTAGCGGGGGGGCCTACAATGAGCAGTTCTTC.

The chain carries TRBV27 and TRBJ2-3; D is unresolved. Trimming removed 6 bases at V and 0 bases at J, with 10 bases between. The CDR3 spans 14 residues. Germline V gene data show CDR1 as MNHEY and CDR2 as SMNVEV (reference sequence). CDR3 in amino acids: CASRALRSTDTQYF. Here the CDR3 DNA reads TGTGCCAGCAGGGCCCTCCGGAGCACAGATACGCAGTATTTT.

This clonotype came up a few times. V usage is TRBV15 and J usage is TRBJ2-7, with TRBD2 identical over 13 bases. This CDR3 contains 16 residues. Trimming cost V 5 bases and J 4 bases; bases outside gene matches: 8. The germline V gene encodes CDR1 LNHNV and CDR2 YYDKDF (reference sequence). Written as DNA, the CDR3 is TGTGCCACCAGCGCGGGACTAGCGGGAATAGGGTACGAGCAGTACGTC. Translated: CATSAGLAGIGYEQYV.

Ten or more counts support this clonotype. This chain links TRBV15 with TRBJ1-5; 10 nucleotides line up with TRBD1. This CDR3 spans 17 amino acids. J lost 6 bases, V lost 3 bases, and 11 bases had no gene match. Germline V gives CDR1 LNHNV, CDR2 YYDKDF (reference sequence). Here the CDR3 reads CATSRDPMDRGSQPQHF. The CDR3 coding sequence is TGTGCCACCAGCAGGGACCCTATGGACAGGGGGAGTCAGCCCCAGCATTTT.

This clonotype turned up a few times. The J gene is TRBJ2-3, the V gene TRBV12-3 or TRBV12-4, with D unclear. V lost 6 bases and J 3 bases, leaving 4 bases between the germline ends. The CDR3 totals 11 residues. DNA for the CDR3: TGTGCCAGCAGCGTAACAGATACGCAGTATTTT. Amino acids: CASSVTDTQYF.